Listed below are T cell receptor beta chains from one sample, sequenced in a study of cytomegalovirus exposure and HLA in healthy donors. The data were produced by immunoSEQ multiplex PCR, yet TCRdb's version contains in-frame clones alone and is incomplete. The sample lists approximately 120,000 clones, around 86% occurring once. Material for sequencing was PBMCs. These receptors were taken from a woman in her 30s in good health and CMV-seronegative. The CDR3 runs from the conserved cysteine through the conserved F or W. D genes are given only for firm matches. The size field is filled for only some rows; it gives once, few, many or a size class.

J: TRBJ2-7
size: .
V: TRBV27
D: TRBD2
DNA: TGTGCCAGCGGGTGGACTAGCGGCTCCTACGAGCAGTACTTC
CDR3: CASGWTSGSYEQYF

J: TRBJ2-1
size: few
V: TRBV5-6
D: .
DNA: TGTGCCAGCAGCCTACGCAGGGATGAGCAGTTCTTC
CDR3: CASSLRRDEQFF

J: TRBJ2-7
size: .
V: TRBV19
D: TRBD1
DNA: TGTGCCAGTAGTATAAGATGGCAGGGGGACTCCTACGAGCAGTACTTC
CDR3: CASSIRWQGDSYEQYF

J: TRBJ2-1
size: .
V: TRBV5-4
D: .
DNA: TGTGCCAGCAGCTTAGGTAGCGGAGCGTCGAGCTCCTACAATGAGCAGTTCTTC
CDR3: CASSLGSGASSSYNEQFF

J: TRBJ1-2
size: .
V: TRBV29-1
D: TRBD1
DNA: TGCAGCGTTAGCAGGGGGGACGGCTACACCTTC
CDR3: CSVSRGDGYTF

J: TRBJ1-5
size: .
V: TRBV2
D: .
DNA: TGTGCCAGCAGTGAACAGGGTTCGGATCAGCCCCAGCATTTT
CDR3: CASSEQGSDQPQHF

J: TRBJ2-7
size: .
V: TRBV28
D: .
DNA: TGTGCCACTATTACCCCCACGGACGAGCAGTACTTC
CDR3: CATITPTDEQYF

J: TRBJ2-1
size: .
V: TRBV4-1
D: TRBD2
DNA: TGCGCCAGCAGCCAGTCTAAGCCGGGACTAGCGGGCTGGAGCTCCTACAATGAGCAGTTCTTC
CDR3: CASSQSKPGLAGWSSYNEQFF

J: TRBJ1-2
size: .
V: TRBV9
D: TRBD1
DNA: TGTGCCAGCAGCGTAGGGGACAGCCTATCCTATGGCTACACCTTC
CDR3: CASSVGDSLSYGYTF

J: TRBJ2-1
size: .
V: TRBV5-4
D: TRBD2
DNA: TGTGCCAGCAGCTTGGGACTAGCGGGAAAGAATGAGCAGTTCTTC
CDR3: CASSLGLAGKNEQFF

J: TRBJ1-1
size: .
V: TRBV7-9
D: .
DNA: TGTGCCAGCAGCTACCCCCTTACAGGGCACACTGAAGCTTTCTTT
CDR3: CASSYPLTGHTEAFF

J: TRBJ2-5
size: .
V: TRBV2
D: .
DNA: TGTGCCAGCAACGGGGGAGCGGCAGAGACCCAGTACTTC
CDR3: CASNGGAAETQYF

J: TRBJ1-3
size: .
V: TRBV10-2
D: .
DNA: TGCGCCAGCAGTCCAGGGTACTCTGGAAACACCATATATTTT
CDR3: CASSPGYSGNTIYF

J: TRBJ2-7
size: .
V: TRBV4-3
D: TRBD1
DNA: TGCGCCAGCAGCCAAGAGCTGGGACAGAACTACGAGCAGTACTTC
CDR3: CASSQELGQNYEQYF

J: TRBJ2-3
size: .
V: TRBV6-1
D: TRBD1
DNA: TGTGCCAGCAGGACTGACAGGGGCATCACAGATACGCAGTATTTT
CDR3: CASRTDRGITDTQYF

J: TRBJ2-7
size: .
V: TRBV11-3
D: TRBD2
DNA: TGTGCCAGCAGCTTAGGGACTAGAATCGGAGGGGACGAGCAGTACTTC
CDR3: CASSLGTRIGGDEQYF

J: TRBJ1-3
size: once
V: TRBV19
D: .
DNA: TGTGCCAGTAGCACCACAGGGTCCTCTGGAAACACCATATATTTT
CDR3: CASSTTGSSGNTIYF

J: TRBJ2-7
size: few
V: TRBV15
D: TRBD1
DNA: TGTGCCGCCAGCACCATTTTGACAGGGGGAACCTACGAGCAGTACTTC
CDR3: CAASTILTGGTYEQYF

J: TRBJ2-1
size: once
V: TRBV5-1
D: .
DNA: TGCGCCAGCAGCTTGTCCGGGACTGATTTCTACAATGAGCAGTTCTTC
CDR3: CASSLSGTDFYNEQFF

J: TRBJ2-1
size: .
V: TRBV7-7
D: TRBD2
DNA: TGTGCTAGCAGCTTAGGGAGCGGGAGGGGTTCCTACAATGAGCAGTTCTTC
CDR3: CASSLGSGRGSYNEQFF

J: TRBJ1-1
size: .
V: TRBV2
D: .
DNA: TGTGCCAGCAGCGGCCCTAGACAGTATAGTGAAGCTTTCTTT
CDR3: CASSGPRQYSEAFF

J: TRBJ2-1
size: .
V: TRBV14
D: TRBD2
DNA: TGTGCCAGCAGCCAAGTTAGGGTCGGGAGGAGCTACAATGAGCAGTTCTTC
CDR3: CASSQVRVGRSYNEQFF

J: TRBJ2-3
size: .
V: TRBV15
D: TRBD2
DNA: TGTGCCACCAGCAGAGCGACTAGCGGAACGACCACAGATACGCAGTATTTT
CDR3: CATSRATSGTTTDTQYF

J: TRBJ2-2
size: .
V: TRBV7-2
D: TRBD2
DNA: TGTGCCAGCAGCTTAGCCCCGCCCGGGGGGGCCGGGGGGGAGCTGTTTTTT
CDR3: CASSLAPPGGAGGELFF

J: TRBJ2-7
size: .
V: TRBV5-1
D: TRBD2
DNA: TGCGCCAGCAGTACAACGGGAGGCTCGGACGAGCAGTACTTC
CDR3: CASSTTGGSDEQYF

J: TRBJ2-7
size: once
V: TRBV18
D: TRBD1
DNA: TGTGCCAGCTCACGAGATGGGACAGATCCATACGAGCAGTACTTC
CDR3: CASSRDGTDPYEQYF

J: TRBJ2-7
size: .
V: TRBV28
D: .
DNA: TGTGCCAGCAGTTCCCCCCCCGCAGGTGCCCCCTACGAGCAGTACTTC
CDR3: CASSSPPAGAPYEQYF

J: TRBJ2-1
size: .
V: TRBV1
D: .
DNA: TGCACCAGCAAGGGGTGTATGGGGACTAGCGGGGGGAGCTCCTACAATGAGCAGTTCTTC
CDR3: CTSKGCMGTSGGSSYNEQFF

J: TRBJ1-4
size: .
V: TRBV11-2
D: TRBD1
DNA: TGTGCCAGCAGCCCCCCGACAGGGGGGAGTGAAAAACTGTTTTTT
CDR3: CASSPPTGGSEKLFF

J: TRBJ2-4
size: .
V: TRBV6-1
D: .
DNA: TGTGCCAGCAGTGAGGGACTTCTAAGGGGCAAAAACATTCAGTACTTC
CDR3: CASSEGLLRGKNIQYF

J: TRBJ1-1
size: .
V: TRBV29-1
D: .
DNA: TGCAGCGCCTCAACCTTTTCAGGGCCTGTTGAAGCTTTCTTT
CDR3: CSASTFSGPVEAFF

J: TRBJ2-7
size: .
V: TRBV7-9
D: TRBD1
DNA: TGTGCCAGCAGCGTAGAAACAGGGGCCGAGCAGTACTTC
CDR3: CASSVETGAEQYF

J: TRBJ2-7
size: once
V: TRBV7-8
D: .
DNA: TGTGCCAGCAGCCCAAACTGGTCGGGAGCTATCGAGCAGTACTTC
CDR3: CASSPNWSGAIEQYF

J: TRBJ2-1
size: .
V: TRBV10-3
D: TRBD2
DNA: TGTGCCATCAGTGAGGCGGGAGGGTTGAATGAGCAGTTCTTC
CDR3: CAISEAGGLNEQFF

J: TRBJ2-7
size: .
V: TRBV28
D: .
DNA: TGTGCCAGCACCCTGGGCAGAGCCTACGAGCAGTACTTC
CDR3: CASTLGRAYEQYF

J: TRBJ2-1
size: .
V: TRBV5-4
D: TRBD2
DNA: TGTGCCAGCAGCTTCGGGGGGGTTAGCTCCTACAATGAGCAGTTCTTC
CDR3: CASSFGGVSSYNEQFF

J: TRBJ2-1
size: .
V: TRBV5-6
D: TRBD2
DNA: TGTGCCAGCAGCTTGTGGGGACCTAAAGGACTAGAATCCTACAATGAGCAGTTCTTC
CDR3: CASSLWGPKGLESYNEQFF

J: TRBJ1-2
size: .
V: TRBV20-1
D: TRBD1
DNA: TGCAGTGTCAGGACAGGGAGTGGCTACACCTTC
CDR3: CSVRTGSGYTF

J: TRBJ2-7
size: .
V: TRBV18
D: .
DNA: TGTGCCAGCTCACCAAGTGCACGGACTACCTACGAGCAGTACTTC
CDR3: CASSPSARTTYEQYF

J: TRBJ1-1
size: .
V: TRBV6-5
D: .
DNA: TGTGCCAGCAGTATCAGGGAGGGGAACACTGAAGCTTTCTTT
CDR3: CASSIREGNTEAFF

J: TRBJ2-3
size: .
V: TRBV7-2
D: .
DNA: TGTGCCAGCAGCCAACTTAGCTCAACCACAGATACGCAGTATTTT
CDR3: CASSQLSSTTDTQYF